These 26 T cell receptor beta chains were sequenced from one sample in a study of memory CD4+ T cells and cytomegalovirus serostatus. Produced via immunoSEQ multiplex PCR; TCRdb's table is partial and in-frame only. The sample lists 35,000 to 50,000 clones, about three quarters seen once, with under 0.7% in the top ten. The sort gate was single viable CD3+CD4+CD8-CD45RO+ cells for memory CD4+ T cells. Source material: memory CD4+ T cells from blood. These receptors all come from an adult in good health and CMV-seronegative.

This clone turned up a few times. This chain uses TRBV5-4 with TRBJ1-1; D is possibly TRBD1 (5 bases). Germline values: CDR1 SGHNT, CDR2 YYREEE (reference sequence). The CDR3 length is 14 residues. Trimming stripped 4 bases from V and 2 bases from J, with 12 bases between. The CDR3 protein is CASSPYGGNTEAFF. In nucleotides, the CDR3 is TGTGCCAGCAGCCCCTATGGGGGTAACACTGAAGCTTTCTTT.

J is TRBJ2-4 and V is TRBV6-7, with D uncertain. TRBV6-7 is classed as an ORF, of uncertain function. Trimming left V 0 bases short and J 2 bases short, with 14 bases between. This CDR3 is 17 amino acids long. The CDR3 DNA sequence: TGTGCCAGCAGTTACTCGATTGGCGATTTCTCCAAAAACATTCAGTACTTC. Amino acids: CASSYSIGDFSKNIQYF.

V gene TRBV5-8 combines with J gene TRBJ2-1, with D uncertain. The CDR3 spans 15 residues. Trimming removed 6 bases at V and 4 bases at J, with 17 bases between. CDR1 and CDR2 (germline): SGHTS, YDEGEE. Here the CDR3 DNA reads TGTGCCAGCACCACAACCTTCTTGGGGTACAATGAGCAGTTCTTC. Translation gives CASTTTFLGYNEQFF.

V is TRBV19 and J is TRBJ2-5, with 8 bases identical to TRBD1. Germline lookup yields CDR1 LNHDA and CDR2 SQIVND (reference sequence). Trimming at V came to 7 bases and at J to 5 bases, leaving 12 bases not matched to a gene. The CDR3 runs 15 residues. This CDR3 is CASTTRARGRETQYF. The CDR3, as DNA: TGTGCCAGTACCACAAGGGCCAGGGGGCGGGAGACCCAGTACTTC.

J is TRBJ2-7 and V is TRBV18, with D perhaps matching TRBD1 (6 bases). Trimming left V 4 bases short and J 2 bases short, with 15 bases between. The CDR3 runs to 15 residues. The germline CDR1 and CDR2 sequences are KGHSH and LQKENI. CDR3 sequence: CASSRGGTGTYEQYF. The DNA of the CDR3 is TGTGCCAGCTCACGGGGCGGTACAGGGACCTACGAGCAGTACTTC. Combining the CDR3 with reference TRBV18 and TRBJ2-7 gives the whole variable domain NAGVMQNPRHLVRRRGQEARLRCSPMKGHSHVYWYRQLPEEGLKFMVYLQKENIIDESGMPKERFSAEFPKEGPSILRIQQVVRGDSAAYFCASSRGGTGTYEQYFGPGTRLTVT.

The chain links TRBV9 to TRBJ2-5; D is unclear. Deletions cut 4 bases from V and 1 base from J, with 14 bases between. CDR3 length: 15 amino acids. From germline, CDR1 is SGDLS and CDR2 YYNGEE. The CDR3 DNA is TGTGCCAGCAGCACACGACCCCGACCCCAAGAGACCCAGTACTTC. It encodes CASSTRPRPQETQYF.

This chain uses TRBV27 with TRBJ1-1; no clear D. The germline V and J ends were trimmed by 2 bases and 4 bases, with 8 bases remaining between them. The CDR3 length is 13 residues. The germline CDR1 and CDR2 sequences are MNHEY and SMNVEV (reference sequence). DNA of the CDR3: TGTGCCAGCAGTTTAAGACTGAGCACTGAAGCTTTCTTT. Protein product: CASSLRLSTEAFF.

The chain carries TRBV10-2 and TRBJ2-1, with D perhaps matching TRBD2 (5 bases). Trimming pared 6 bases from V and 6 bases from J, leaving 12 bases between. The CDR3 is made up of 13 amino acids. CDR1 WSHSY and CDR2 SAAADI come from the germline V gene. This CDR3 reads CASRKRGGNEQFF. The CDR3 DNA reads as TGCGCCAGCAGGAAAAGAGGAGGCAATGAGCAGTTCTTC.

This clone was counted only a few times. The rearrangement joins TRBV6-4 to TRBJ1-1; D not certain. The CDR3 runs to 13 residues. Trimming cost V 0 bases and J 0 bases, with 2 bases left between them. Germline assignment: CDR1 MRHNA and CDR2 SNTAGT. The CDR3 DNA is TGTGCCAGCAGTGACTCGATGAACACTGAAGCTTTCTTT. Its protein is CASSDSMNTEAFF.

This clone was picked up one time. The rearrangement uses TRBV5-1 and TRBJ2-3; possibly TRBD1 or TRBD2 for D (5 bases each). With 4 bases removed from V and 5 bases from J, the gap between germline ends came to 20 bases. CDR1 and CDR2 (germline): SGHRS, YFSETQ. The CDR3 is 16 residues long. The CDR3 protein is CASSTRDPRRGDTQYF. In nucleotides, the CDR3 is TGCGCCAGCAGCACCCGGGACCCTCGAAGAGGAGATACGCAGTATTTT.

This sequence joins TRBV6-5 and TRBJ1-4; weak D call: TRBD1 (5 bases). The germline V and J ends were trimmed by 4 bases and 8 bases, with 8 bases remaining between them. CDR3 length equals 12 residues. Germline V lookup: CDR1 MNHEY, CDR2 SVGAGI. The CDR3 sequence: CASSSTDEKLFF. In DNA form, the CDR3 reads TGTGCCAGCAGTTCGACAGACGAAAAACTGTTTTTT.

The CDR3 nucleotides read TGTGCCAGCAGCTTGCAGGCCTCCTATGGCTACACCTTC. Amino acid sequence: CASSLQASYGYTF. The chain is built from TRBV11-2 and TRBJ1-2; D uncertain. Per the germline V gene, CDR1 is SGHAT and CDR2 is FQNNGV. The CDR3 extends over 13 amino acids. V was trimmed by 3 bases and J by 4 bases, leaving 9 bases between them.

This chain joins TRBV29-1 and TRBJ1-1, with D perhaps matching TRBD1 (5 bases). The CDR3 contains 12 residues. From germline, CDR1 is SQVTM and CDR2 ANQGSEA. Between the trimmed V and J ends, which lost 7 bases and 5 bases, there was a span of 14 bases. CDR3 nucleotides: TGCAGCGCGCGGACGGGGGGGACTGAAGCTTTCTTT. It codes for CSARTGGTEAFF.

V and J are TRBV11-2 and TRBJ1-4; D is possibly TRBD1 (5 bases). Trimming pared 2 bases from V and 7 bases from J, leaving 11 bases between. Germline loops: CDR1 SGHAT, CDR2 FQNNGV. The CDR3 length is 14 residues. The CDR3 spells CASSLRQTAEKLFF. CDR3 nucleotides: TGTGCCAGCAGCTTACGACAGACCGCTGAAAAACTGTTTTTT.

The V gene is TRBV7-2, the J gene TRBJ1-1; D possibly corresponds to TRBD1 (6 bases). There are 13 residues in the CDR3. V lost 5 bases and J lost 11, with 18 bases in between. CDR1 and CDR2 from the germline V gene are SGHTA and FQGNSA. CDR3 sequence reads: CASSQTGQTVAFF. CDR3 DNA sequence: TGTGCCAGCAGCCAAACCGGACAGACGGTGGCTTTCTTT. The variable domain in full, completed from reference TRBV7-2 and TRBJ1-1, reads GAGVSQSPSNKVTEKGKDVELRCDPISGHTALYWYRQSLGQGLEFLIYFQGNSAPDKSGLPSDRFSAERTGGSVSTLTIQRTQQEDSAVYLCASSQTGQTVAFFGQGTRLTVV.

This clone is judged medium-sized. V gene TRBV7-9 combines with J gene TRBJ1-1; TRBD1 might be the D (6 bases). V shed 5 bases and J shed 4 bases, with 17 bases lying between them. CDR1 and CDR2 from the germline V gene are SEHNR and FQNEAQ (reference sequence). This CDR3 has 15 residues. CDR3 amino acids: CASSPGSLGGTEAFF. CDR3 bases: TGTGCCAGCAGCCCGGGGAGTTTAGGGGGCACTGAAGCTTTCTTT.

The J gene is TRBJ2-1, the V gene TRBV19, with D maybe TRBD2 (6 bases). The ends were cut back, 8 bases at V and 8 bases at J, with 22 bases in the middle. This CDR3 comprises 15 residues. CDR1 and CDR2 from the germline V gene are LNHDA and SQIVND (reference sequence). The CDR3 coding sequence is TGTGCCAGTGGAGGGGCGAAAAAGAAGGTTCATGAGCAGTTCTTC. It specifies CASGGAKKKVHEQFF. Full variable domain (missing parts from reference TRBV19 and TRBJ2-1): DGGITQSPKYLFRKEGQNVTLSCEQNLNHDAMYWYRQDPGQGLRLIYYSQIVNDFQKGDIAEGYSVSREKKESFPLTVTSAQKNPTAFYLCASGGAKKKVHEQFFGPGTRLTVL.

The gene calls are TRBV6-5 and TRBJ2-1; TRBD1 matches at 7 bases. Germline CDR1 MNHEY, CDR2 SVGAGI. This CDR3 contains 14 residues. Losses at the gene ends were 6 bases for V and 0 bases for J; bases not matched to a gene: 2. DNA for the CDR3: TGTGCCAGCAGCCCAGGGGGCTCCTACAATGAGCAGTTCTTC. Its protein is CASSPGGSYNEQFF.

V is TRBV2 and J is TRBJ2-1; 10 bases fit TRBD2. Germline V gene lookup returns CDR1 SNHLY and CDR2 FYNNEI. V lost 6 bases to trimming and J lost 9 bases; unmatched junction nucleotides: 14. The CDR3 covers 16 residues. The CDR3 sequence is CASRVLAGVLFGEQFF. Here the CDR3 DNA reads TGTGCCAGCAGAGTTCTAGCGGGGGTTTTATTCGGTGAGCAGTTCTTC.

This clone was seen a few times. The V gene is TRBV2, the J gene TRBJ1-2; D might be TRBD1 (5 bases). Trimming shortened V by 7 bases and J by 4 bases, and 19 bases separated the two germline ends. This CDR3 region has 15 residues. Per germline, CDR1 SNHLY and CDR2 FYNNEI. CDR3 nucleotides: TGTGCCAGCAAGAGGAGGCAGGGCGTGCTCTATGGCTACACCTTC. Protein sequence: CASKRRQGVLYGYTF.

The J gene is TRBJ1-2, the V gene TRBV25-1; 7 bases align to TRBD1. V lost 6 bases, J lost 7 bases, and 8 bases stayed unmatched. The CDR3 is 13 amino acids. The germline V gene encodes CDR1 MGHDK and CDR2 SYGVNS. The CDR3 loop reads CASSGGQWTGYTF. The CDR3 nucleotides are TGTGCCAGCAGCGGGGGACAGTGGACTGGCTACACCTTC.

J is TRBJ1-2 and V is TRBV10-3; the D is unclear. V was pared by 2 bases and J by 4 bases, with 5 bases between. The germline gives CDR1 ENHRY, CDR2 SYGVKD. The CDR3 is made up of 12 amino acids. The CDR3 spells CAISEISYGYTF. The DNA of the CDR3 is TGTGCCATCAGTGAGATTTCCTATGGCTACACCTTC.

The rearrangement links TRBV5-1 to TRBJ2-3; 11 bases fit TRBD2. V lost 3 bases and J lost 2; bases outside the gene matches: 5. This CDR3 contains 16 residues. Per the germline V gene, CDR1 is SGHRS and CDR2 is YFSETQ. Here the CDR3 DNA reads TGCGCCAGCAGCTCCTTACTAGCGGGGGCCACAGATACGCAGTATTTT. It encodes CASSSLLAGATDTQYF.

The chain carries TRBV13 and TRBJ1-6; D is possibly TRBD1 (5 bases). Germline CDR1 PRHDT, CDR2 FYEKMQ (reference sequence). Trimming left V 6 bases short and J 8 bases short, with 17 bases between. The CDR3 sequence is 15 residues long. CDR3 sequence: CASRTSPGPDSPLHF. For the CDR3, the DNA is TGTGCCAGCAGAACCTCCCCGGGACCAGATTCACCCCTCCACTTT.

CDR3 region: CASSLLRDSNEKLFF. DNA of the CDR3: TGCGCCAGCAGCCTCCTACGGGATTCTAATGAAAAACTGTTTTTT. The rearrangement links TRBV5-1 to TRBJ1-4, with no clear D. V shed 4 bases and J shed 3 bases, with 13 bases lying between them. Germline CDR1 and CDR2: SGHRS and YFSETQ. The CDR3 is 15 amino acids.

The chain uses TRBV7-9 and TRBJ1-1, with D uncertain. Germline assignment: CDR1 SEHNR and CDR2 FQNEAQ (reference sequence). With 7 bases removed from V and 7 bases from J, the gap between germline ends came to 19 bases. This CDR3 spans 14 amino acids. In DNA, the CDR3 is TGTGCCAGCATGGCGGCGTCCAGGACTAGTGAAGCTTTCTTT. Its translation: CASMAASRTSEAFF.